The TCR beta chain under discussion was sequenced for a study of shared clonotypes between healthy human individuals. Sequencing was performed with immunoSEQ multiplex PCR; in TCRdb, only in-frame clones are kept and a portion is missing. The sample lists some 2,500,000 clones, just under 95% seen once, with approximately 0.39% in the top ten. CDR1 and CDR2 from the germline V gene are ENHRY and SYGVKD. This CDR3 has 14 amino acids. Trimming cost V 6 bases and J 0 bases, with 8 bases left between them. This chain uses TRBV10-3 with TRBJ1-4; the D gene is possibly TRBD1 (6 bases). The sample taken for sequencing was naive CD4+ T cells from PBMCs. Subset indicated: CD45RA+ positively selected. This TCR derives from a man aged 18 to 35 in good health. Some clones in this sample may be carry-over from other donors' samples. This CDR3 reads CAIRSGATNEKLFF. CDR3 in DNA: TGTGCCATCAGATCAGGGGCAACTAATGAAAAACTGTTTTTT.